This is a list of T cell receptor beta chains from one sample in a study of T cell responses to AZD1222 COVID-19 vaccine. TCRdb's copy holds only in-frame clones and misses some; the assay was immunoSEQ multiplex PCR. The table shows about 55,000 clones, with 70% to 80% occurring only once. Material: peripheral blood, obtained 28 days after the second AZD1222 dose. Receptors originate from an adult who received the AZD1222 COVID-19 vaccine. CDR3s include the opening cysteine and the closing phenylalanine or tryptophan. A D gene is named only where the DNA matches it firmly. The size of a clone is reported for some rows only, either as once, few or many, or as a class for expanded clones.

abundance: -; d_gene: -; v_gene: TRBV7-2; j_gene: TRBJ2-1; CDR3nt: TGTGCCAGCAGCTTAGTACAGGGTACCTACAATGAGCAGTTCTTC; CDR3aa: CASSLVQGTYNEQFF
abundance: -; d_gene: -; v_gene: TRBV6-1; j_gene: TRBJ1-6; CDR3nt: TGTGCCAGCAGTGAACCCCACGGAATCTATAATTCACCCCTCCACTTT; CDR3aa: CASSEPHGIYNSPLHF
abundance: -; d_gene: -; v_gene: TRBV14; j_gene: TRBJ1-2; CDR3nt: TGTGCCAGCAGCCAAGAGTCTAGCTACACCTTC; CDR3aa: CASSQESSYTF
abundance: -; d_gene: TRBD1; v_gene: TRBV5-6; j_gene: TRBJ1-4; CDR3nt: TGTGCCAGCAGCTTGCCAGGGGGGGAAAAACTGTTTTTT; CDR3aa: CASSLPGGEKLFF
abundance: few; d_gene: -; v_gene: TRBV18; j_gene: TRBJ2-6; CDR3nt: TGTGCCAGCTCGGAGATCTCTGGGGCCAACGTCCTGACTTTC; CDR3aa: CASSEISGANVLTF
abundance: -; d_gene: -; v_gene: TRBV7-9; j_gene: TRBJ1-5; CDR3nt: TGTGCCAGCGGAAGGGGTTTGAATCAGCCCCAGCATTTT; CDR3aa: CASGRGLNQPQHF
abundance: -; d_gene: TRBD2; v_gene: TRBV3-1/TRBV3-2; j_gene: TRBJ2-6; CDR3nt: TGTGCCAGCAGCCTACGGGGGGGTACTGGGGCCAACGTCCTGACTTTC; CDR3aa: CASSLRGGTGANVLTF
abundance: -; d_gene: -; v_gene: TRBV6-4; j_gene: TRBJ1-1; CDR3nt: TGTGCCAGCAGTGACTCGATAAGGAGCTCACCCACCAAAATGAACACTGAAGCTTTCTTT; CDR3aa: CASSDSIRSSPTKMNTEAFF
abundance: once; d_gene: -; v_gene: TRBV2; j_gene: TRBJ1-3; CDR3nt: TGTGCCAGCCAGCTCGAGGCAAGACGAGGAAACACCATATATTTT; CDR3aa: CASQLEARRGNTIYF
abundance: -; d_gene: -; v_gene: TRBV7-6; j_gene: TRBJ2-3; CDR3nt: TGTGCCAGCAGCTTGAGGGGCAGCGGAGCAGATACGCAGTATTTT; CDR3aa: CASSLRGSGADTQYF
abundance: -; d_gene: TRBD1; v_gene: TRBV6-5; j_gene: TRBJ2-7; CDR3nt: TGTGCCAGCGCTTCAGGGGGCTCGCAATACGAGCAGTACTTC; CDR3aa: CASASGGSQYEQYF
abundance: -; d_gene: TRBD2; v_gene: TRBV10-2; j_gene: TRBJ2-2; CDR3nt: TGCGCCAGCAGCCCGGTAGCGGGATCCACCGGGGAGCTGTTTTTT; CDR3aa: CASSPVAGSTGELFF
abundance: -; d_gene: -; v_gene: TRBV10-3; j_gene: TRBJ1-3; CDR3nt: TGTGCCATCAGCGGACAGCATCCAGGAAACACCATATATTTT; CDR3aa: CAISGQHPGNTIYF
abundance: -; d_gene: -; v_gene: TRBV28; j_gene: TRBJ1-4; CDR3nt: TGTGCCAGCAGTTTATTGTCAGGGGTTAATGAAAAACTGTTTTTT; CDR3aa: CASSLLSGVNEKLFF
abundance: once; d_gene: TRBD2; v_gene: TRBV3-1/TRBV3-2; j_gene: TRBJ2-3; CDR3nt: TGTGCCAGCAGCCAAAGCGCTAGCGGGGGGGGCACAGATACGCAGTATTTT; CDR3aa: CASSQSASGGGTDTQYF
abundance: -; d_gene: TRBD1; v_gene: TRBV18; j_gene: TRBJ1-1; CDR3nt: TGTGCCAGCTCCCCATTTGGACAGGCGAACACTGAAGCTTTCTTT; CDR3aa: CASSPFGQANTEAFF
abundance: -; d_gene: -; v_gene: TRBV9; j_gene: TRBJ2-3; CDR3nt: TGTGCCAGCAGCCCACCCACAGATACGCAGTATTTT; CDR3aa: CASSPPTDTQYF
abundance: -; d_gene: -; v_gene: TRBV5-1; j_gene: TRBJ2-1; CDR3nt: TGCGCCAGCAGCGTGACCGGGACTGGGAACTACAATGAGCAGTTCTTC; CDR3aa: CASSVTGTGNYNEQFF
abundance: once; d_gene: TRBD2; v_gene: TRBV7-2; j_gene: TRBJ2-3; CDR3nt: TGTGCCAGCAGGCCGGGACTAGCGGGAGGCGCAGATACGCAGTATTTT; CDR3aa: CASRPGLAGGADTQYF
abundance: once; d_gene: -; v_gene: TRBV6-1; j_gene: TRBJ1-4; CDR3nt: TGTGCCAGCAGTGAAGCGCGATCCGGGATTAGGGGTGAAAAACTGTTTTTT; CDR3aa: CASSEARSGIRGEKLFF
abundance: few; d_gene: -; v_gene: TRBV2; j_gene: TRBJ1-2; CDR3nt: TGTGCCAGCAGTGCCAACCCGGGGGGAATCGATGGCTACACCTTC; CDR3aa: CASSANPGGIDGYTF
abundance: -; d_gene: -; v_gene: TRBV28; j_gene: TRBJ1-1; CDR3nt: TGTGCCAGTCAGGGACAAATGAACACTGAAGCTTTCTTT; CDR3aa: CASQGQMNTEAFF
abundance: -; d_gene: TRBD1; v_gene: TRBV10-2; j_gene: TRBJ2-7; CDR3nt: TGCGCCAGCAGGCTCCGGGACAGAGCCTACGAGCAGTACTTC; CDR3aa: CASRLRDRAYEQYF
abundance: -; d_gene: TRBD1; v_gene: TRBV5-6; j_gene: TRBJ2-2; CDR3nt: TGTGCCAGCAGCTGGGGGACAGGCCCGGGGACCGGGGAGCTGTTTTTT; CDR3aa: CASSWGTGPGTGELFF
abundance: few; d_gene: TRBD1; v_gene: TRBV7-2; j_gene: TRBJ1-6; CDR3nt: TGTGCCAGCAGCTCAAATCCTTGGCAGGGGGGTTTAACCCTCCACTTT; CDR3aa: CASSSNPWQGGLTLHF
abundance: -; d_gene: -; v_gene: TRBV30; j_gene: TRBJ2-7; CDR3nt: TGTGCCTGGAGTGTAACCGAGGGGTCCCCCTACGAGCAGTACTTC; CDR3aa: CAWSVTEGSPYEQYF
abundance: few; d_gene: -; v_gene: TRBV19; j_gene: TRBJ2-2; CDR3nt: TGTGCCAGTAGTATACTGTCGAATAGCCTTAACACCGGGGAGCTGTTTTTT; CDR3aa: CASSILSNSLNTGELFF
abundance: -; d_gene: -; v_gene: TRBV10-1; j_gene: TRBJ2-3; CDR3nt: TGCGCCAGCAGTGAGTCGGCAAGCACAGATACGCAGTATTTT; CDR3aa: CASSESASTDTQYF
abundance: -; d_gene: TRBD1; v_gene: TRBV11-2; j_gene: TRBJ2-2; CDR3nt: TGTGCCAGCAGCGCCCTCAGGGACAGGGGATCCACCGGGGAGCTGTTTTTT; CDR3aa: CASSALRDRGSTGELFF
abundance: -; d_gene: TRBD2; v_gene: TRBV5-1; j_gene: TRBJ2-5; CDR3nt: TGCGCCAGCAGCTTGAGTAGCGGGAGGAGAGAGACCCAGTACTTC; CDR3aa: CASSLSSGRRETQYF
abundance: -; d_gene: TRBD1; v_gene: TRBV6-6; j_gene: TRBJ1-2; CDR3nt: TGTGCCAGCAGTTACTCCGGCCCGGACAGGGGCCGTGGCTACACCTTC; CDR3aa: CASSYSGPDRGRGYTF
abundance: -; d_gene: -; v_gene: TRBV7-9; j_gene: TRBJ1-1; CDR3nt: TGTGCCAGCAGCCTCGACAGCGGTTCTGAAGCTTTCTTT; CDR3aa: CASSLDSGSEAFF
abundance: once; d_gene: -; v_gene: TRBV6-5; j_gene: TRBJ1-1; CDR3nt: TGTGCCAGCAGCCGGAGGGTATTTAGCACTGAAGCTTTCTTT; CDR3aa: CASSRRVFSTEAFF
abundance: -; d_gene: -; v_gene: TRBV6-1; j_gene: TRBJ2-1; CDR3nt: TGTGCCAGCACTGAACGACAGAAGCAGTTCTTC; CDR3aa: CASTERQKQFF
abundance: -; d_gene: TRBD1; v_gene: TRBV4-2; j_gene: TRBJ1-6; CDR3nt: TGTGCCAGCAGCCAGGAAGGGACAGGGGATTCACCCCTCCACTTT; CDR3aa: CASSQEGTGDSPLHF
abundance: -; d_gene: TRBD1; v_gene: TRBV6-1; j_gene: TRBJ2-5; CDR3nt: TGTGCCAGCAGTGAATGGCGACAGGGGGAAGTGTACTTC; CDR3aa: CASSEWRQGEVYF
abundance: -; d_gene: TRBD1; v_gene: TRBV9; j_gene: TRBJ1-4; CDR3nt: TGTGCCAGCAGCGTCGGGACAGGGAATGAAAAACTGTTTTTT; CDR3aa: CASSVGTGNEKLFF
abundance: -; d_gene: -; v_gene: TRBV7-6; j_gene: TRBJ1-1; CDR3nt: TGTGCCAGCAGCCCAGGACAGGAAGCTTTCTTT; CDR3aa: CASSPGQEAFF
abundance: -; d_gene: -; v_gene: TRBV28; j_gene: TRBJ2-1; CDR3nt: TGTGCCAGCAGTTTCGTTGGCGGGGGCGCAAACAATGAGCAGTTCTTC; CDR3aa: CASSFVGGGANNEQFF
abundance: -; d_gene: -; v_gene: TRBV2; j_gene: TRBJ1-1; CDR3nt: TGTGCCAGCAGTGAATTTGGAGATTATGGCGCTGAAGCTTTCTTT; CDR3aa: CASSEFGDYGAEAFF
abundance: -; d_gene: -; v_gene: TRBV9; j_gene: TRBJ1-4; CDR3nt: TGTGCCAGCAGCCCTTCCCCTGGGGAAAAACTGTTTTTT; CDR3aa: CASSPSPGEKLFF
abundance: -; d_gene: TRBD2; v_gene: TRBV7-8; j_gene: TRBJ2-5; CDR3nt: TGTGCCAGCAGCCCAAACGGGGCTAGCGGAGGCGGAGAGACCCAGTACTTC; CDR3aa: CASSPNGASGGGETQYF
abundance: -; d_gene: -; v_gene: TRBV28; j_gene: TRBJ1-1; CDR3nt: TGTGCCAGCAGTATTCCCTCCGGCGGGCCAGCTTTCTTT; CDR3aa: CASSIPSGGPAFF